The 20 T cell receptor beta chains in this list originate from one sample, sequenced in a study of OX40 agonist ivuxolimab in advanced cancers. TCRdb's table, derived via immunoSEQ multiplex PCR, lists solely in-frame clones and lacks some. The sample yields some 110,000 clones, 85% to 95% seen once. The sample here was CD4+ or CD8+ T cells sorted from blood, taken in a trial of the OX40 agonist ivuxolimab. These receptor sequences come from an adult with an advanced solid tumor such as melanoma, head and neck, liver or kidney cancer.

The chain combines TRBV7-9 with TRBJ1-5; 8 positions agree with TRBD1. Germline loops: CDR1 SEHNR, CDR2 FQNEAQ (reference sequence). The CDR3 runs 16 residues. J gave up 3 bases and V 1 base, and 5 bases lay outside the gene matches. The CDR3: CASSLGQGAFNQPQHF. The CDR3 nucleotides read TGTGCCAGCAGCTTAGGGCAGGGGGCTTTCAATCAGCCCCAGCATTTT.

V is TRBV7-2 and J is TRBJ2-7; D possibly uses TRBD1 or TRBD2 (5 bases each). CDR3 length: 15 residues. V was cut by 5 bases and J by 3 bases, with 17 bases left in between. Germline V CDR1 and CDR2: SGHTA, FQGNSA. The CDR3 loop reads CASSVPTGPRYEQYF. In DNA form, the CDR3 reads TGTGCCAGCAGCGTCCCCACGGGACCCCGCTACGAGCAGTACTTC.

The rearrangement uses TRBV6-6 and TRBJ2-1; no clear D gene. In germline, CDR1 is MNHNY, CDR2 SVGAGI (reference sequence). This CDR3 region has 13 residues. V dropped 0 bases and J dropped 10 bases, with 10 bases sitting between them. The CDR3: CASSYSKGGEQFF. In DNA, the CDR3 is TGTGCCAGCAGTTACTCGAAAGGCGGCGAGCAGTTCTTC.

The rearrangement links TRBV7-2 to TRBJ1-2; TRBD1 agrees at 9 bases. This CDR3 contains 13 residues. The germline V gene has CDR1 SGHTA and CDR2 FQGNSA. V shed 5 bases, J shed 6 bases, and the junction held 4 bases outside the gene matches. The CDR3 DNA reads TGTGCCAGCAGCCTACAGGGGGCAAATGGCTACACCTTC. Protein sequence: CASSLQGANGYTF. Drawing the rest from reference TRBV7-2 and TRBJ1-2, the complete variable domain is GAGVSQSPSNKVTEKGKDVELRCDPISGHTALYWYRQSLGQGLEFLIYFQGNSAPDKSGLPSDRFSAERTGGSVSTLTIQRTQQEDSAVYLCASSLQGANGYTFGSGTRLTVV.

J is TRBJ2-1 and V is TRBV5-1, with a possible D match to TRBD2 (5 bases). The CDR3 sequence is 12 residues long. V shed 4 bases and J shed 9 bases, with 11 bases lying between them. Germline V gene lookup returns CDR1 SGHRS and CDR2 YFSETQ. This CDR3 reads CASSNSGIEQFF. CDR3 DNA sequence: TGCGCCAGCAGCAACAGCGGAATTGAGCAGTTCTTC.

The CDR3 DNA reads TGTGCCAGCAGTTACTCGGCCTTAAGCAATCAGCCCCAGCATTTT. Protein product: CASSYSALSNQPQHF. J is TRBJ1-5 and V is TRBV6-5; D not certain. V was shortened by 0 bases and J by 1 base, with 7 bases between the two germline ends. The germline V gene has CDR1 MNHEY and CDR2 SVGAGI. The CDR3 contains 15 residues.

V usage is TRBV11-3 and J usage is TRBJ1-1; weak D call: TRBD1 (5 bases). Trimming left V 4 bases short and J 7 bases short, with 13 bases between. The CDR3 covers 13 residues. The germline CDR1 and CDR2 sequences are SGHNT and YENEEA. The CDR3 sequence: CASSSPRGIEAFF. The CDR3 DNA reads TGTGCCAGCAGCTCGCCCCGGGGGATTGAAGCTTTCTTT. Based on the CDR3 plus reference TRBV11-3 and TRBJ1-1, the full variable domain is EAGVVQSPRYKIIEKKQPVAFWCNPISGHNTLYWYLQNLGQGPELLIRYENEEAVDDSQLPKDRFSAERLKGVDSTLKIQPAELGDSAVYLCASSSPRGIEAFFGQGTRLTVV.

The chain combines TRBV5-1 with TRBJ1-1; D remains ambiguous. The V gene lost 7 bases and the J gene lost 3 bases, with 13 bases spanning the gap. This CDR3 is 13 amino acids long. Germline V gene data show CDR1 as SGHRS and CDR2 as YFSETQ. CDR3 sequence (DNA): TGCGCCAGCGGCCTATCGGCGGACACTGAAGCTTTCTTT. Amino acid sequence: CASGLSADTEAFF.

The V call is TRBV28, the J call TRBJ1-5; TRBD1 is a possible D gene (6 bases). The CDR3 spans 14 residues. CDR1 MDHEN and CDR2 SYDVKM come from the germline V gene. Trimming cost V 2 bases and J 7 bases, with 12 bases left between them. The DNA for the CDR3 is TGTGCCAGCAGTTTAACACAGGGTCGCCAGCCCCAGCATTTT. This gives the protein CASSLTQGRQPQHF.

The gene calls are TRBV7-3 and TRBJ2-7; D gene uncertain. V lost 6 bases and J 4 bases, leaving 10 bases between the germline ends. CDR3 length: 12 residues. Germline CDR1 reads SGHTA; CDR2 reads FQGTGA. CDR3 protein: CASRVSDYEQYF. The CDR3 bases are TGTGCCAGCAGGGTCAGTGATTACGAGCAGTACTTC.

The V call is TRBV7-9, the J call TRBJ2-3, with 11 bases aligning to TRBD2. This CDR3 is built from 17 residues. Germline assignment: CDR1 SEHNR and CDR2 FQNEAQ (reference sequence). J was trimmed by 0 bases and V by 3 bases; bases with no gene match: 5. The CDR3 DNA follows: TGTGCCAGCAGCTTCCCGGGACTAGCGGAGAGCACAGATACGCAGTATTTT. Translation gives CASSFPGLAESTDTQYF.

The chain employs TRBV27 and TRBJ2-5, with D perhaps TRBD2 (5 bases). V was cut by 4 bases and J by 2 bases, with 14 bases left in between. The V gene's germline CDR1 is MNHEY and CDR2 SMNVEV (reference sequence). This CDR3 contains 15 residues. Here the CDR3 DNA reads TGTGCCAGCAGTTGGGCGGGTCCGACACAAGAGACCCAGTACTTC. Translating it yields CASSWAGPTQETQYF.

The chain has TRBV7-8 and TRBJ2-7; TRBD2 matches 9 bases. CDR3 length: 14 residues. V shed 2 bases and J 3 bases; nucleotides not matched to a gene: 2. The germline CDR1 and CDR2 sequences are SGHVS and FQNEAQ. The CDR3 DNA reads TGTGCCAGCAGCTTACGCGGGAGGGACTACGAGCAGTACTTC. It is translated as CASSLRGRDYEQYF.

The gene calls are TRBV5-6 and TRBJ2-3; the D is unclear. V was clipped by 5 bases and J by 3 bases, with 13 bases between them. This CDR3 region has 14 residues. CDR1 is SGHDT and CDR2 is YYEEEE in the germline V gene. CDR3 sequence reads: CASRTWLETDTQYF. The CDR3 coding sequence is TGTGCCAGCAGGACGTGGCTAGAAACAGATACGCAGTATTTT.

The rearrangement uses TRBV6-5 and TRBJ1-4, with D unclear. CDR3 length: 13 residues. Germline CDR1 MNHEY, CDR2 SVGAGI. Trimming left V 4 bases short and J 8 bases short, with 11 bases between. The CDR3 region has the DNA TGTGCCAGCAGTTGGACGGATTCAGAAAAACTGTTTTTT. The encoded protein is CASSWTDSEKLFF.

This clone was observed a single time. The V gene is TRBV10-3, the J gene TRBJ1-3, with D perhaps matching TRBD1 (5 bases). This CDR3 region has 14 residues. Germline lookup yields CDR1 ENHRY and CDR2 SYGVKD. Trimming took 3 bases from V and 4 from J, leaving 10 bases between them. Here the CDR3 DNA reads TGTGCCATCAGTGATCCAGGGCAGGGAAACACCATATATTTT. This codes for CAISDPGQGNTIYF.

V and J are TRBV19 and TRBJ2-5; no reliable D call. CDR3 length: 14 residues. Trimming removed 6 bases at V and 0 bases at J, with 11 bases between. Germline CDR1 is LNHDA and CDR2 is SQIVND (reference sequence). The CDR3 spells CASRSTVNQETQYF. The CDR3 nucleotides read TGTGCCAGTAGATCGACGGTGAACCAAGAGACCCAGTACTTC.

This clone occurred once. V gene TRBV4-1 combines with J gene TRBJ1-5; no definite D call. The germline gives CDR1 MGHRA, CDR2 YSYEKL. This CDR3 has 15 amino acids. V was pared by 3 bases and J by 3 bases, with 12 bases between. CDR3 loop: CASSQYTYSNQPQHF. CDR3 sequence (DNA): TGCGCCAGCAGCCAGTATACCTATTCCAATCAGCCCCAGCATTTT.

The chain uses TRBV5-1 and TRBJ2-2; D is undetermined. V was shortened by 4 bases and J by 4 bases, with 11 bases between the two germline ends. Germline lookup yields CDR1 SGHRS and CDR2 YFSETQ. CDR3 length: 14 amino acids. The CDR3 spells CASSPGEPTGELFF. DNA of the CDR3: TGCGCCAGCAGCCCCGGTGAGCCCACCGGGGAGCTGTTTTTT.

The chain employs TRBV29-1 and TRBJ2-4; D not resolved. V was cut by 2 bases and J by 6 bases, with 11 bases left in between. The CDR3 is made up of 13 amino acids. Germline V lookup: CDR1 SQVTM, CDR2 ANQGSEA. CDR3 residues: CSVEWLGGNIQYF. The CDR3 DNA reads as TGCAGCGTTGAATGGTTAGGCGGAAACATTCAGTACTTC.